This T cell receptor beta chain was obtained from a study of cytomegalovirus exposure and HLA in healthy donors. The study, taken as a whole, reports: Most CMV-associated TCR beta chains appeared HLA-restricted in a later analysis. Researchers reported that a few CMV-associated chains were confirmed in vitro as CMV antigen-specific. Both high specificity and high sensitivity reportedly marked the classifier's diagnosis of cytomegalovirus status. Among TCR sequences, most were rare, though some public TCRs appeared in many donors.

The CDR3 is 13 amino acids. Germline CDR1 and CDR2: GTSNPN and SVGIG (reference sequence). Trimming removed 3 bases at V and 6 bases at J, with 14 bases between. This PCR relied on a set of 60 Vbeta primers and 13 Jbeta primers. Libraries were prepared by immunoSEQ multiplex PCR; TCRdb keeps only in-frame clonotypes and omits some of them. The sample yields about 160,000 clones, 68% seen once. Notes on this clone: Antigen unknown.

Sequencing was done on a sample of PBMCs. The receptor was derived from a man aged 45 to 65 in good health and CMV-seronegative. The chain carries TRBV30 and TRBJ1-2; a weak D match, TRBD1 (6 bases). The CDR3 nucleotides read TGTGCCTGGAGAGGGGGGGGGAAGGATGGCTACACCTTC. It specifies CAWRGGGKDGYTF.